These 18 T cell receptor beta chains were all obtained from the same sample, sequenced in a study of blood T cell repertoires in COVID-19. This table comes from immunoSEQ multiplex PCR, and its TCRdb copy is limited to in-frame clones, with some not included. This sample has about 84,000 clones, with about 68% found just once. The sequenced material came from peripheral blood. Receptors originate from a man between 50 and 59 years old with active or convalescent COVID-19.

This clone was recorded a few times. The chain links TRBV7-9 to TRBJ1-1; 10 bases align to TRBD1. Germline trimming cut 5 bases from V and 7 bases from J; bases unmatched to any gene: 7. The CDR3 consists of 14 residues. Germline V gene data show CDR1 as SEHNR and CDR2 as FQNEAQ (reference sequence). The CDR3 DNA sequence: TGTGCCAGCAGCGGAACGGACAGGGGGAATGAAGCTTTCTTT. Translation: CASSGTDRGNEAFF.

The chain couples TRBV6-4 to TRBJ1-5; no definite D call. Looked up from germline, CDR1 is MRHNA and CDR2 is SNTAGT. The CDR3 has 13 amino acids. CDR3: CATAPDSNQPQHF. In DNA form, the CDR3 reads TGTGCTACAGCACCTGATAGCAATCAGCCCCAGCATTTT.

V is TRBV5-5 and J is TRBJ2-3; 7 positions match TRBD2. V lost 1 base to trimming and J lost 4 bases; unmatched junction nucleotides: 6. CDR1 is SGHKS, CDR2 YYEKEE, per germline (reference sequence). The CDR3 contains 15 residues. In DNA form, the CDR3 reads TGTGCCAGCAGCTTGTCGGCGGGGGTGGCAGATACGCAGTATTTT. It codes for CASSLSAGVADTQYF. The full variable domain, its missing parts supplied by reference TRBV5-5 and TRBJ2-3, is DAGVTQSPTHLIKTRGQQVTLRCSPISGHKSVSWYQQVLGQGPQFIFQYYEKEERGRGNFPDRFSARQFPNYSSELNVNALLLGDSALYLCASSLSAGVADTQYFGPGTRLTVL.

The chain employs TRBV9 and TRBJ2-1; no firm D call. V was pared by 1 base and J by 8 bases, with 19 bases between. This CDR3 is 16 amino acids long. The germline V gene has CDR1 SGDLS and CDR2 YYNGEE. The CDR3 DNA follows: TGTGCCAGCAGCGTAACCTTAGACTCTCGCGGCGATGAGCAGTTCTTC. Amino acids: CASSVTLDSRGDEQFF.

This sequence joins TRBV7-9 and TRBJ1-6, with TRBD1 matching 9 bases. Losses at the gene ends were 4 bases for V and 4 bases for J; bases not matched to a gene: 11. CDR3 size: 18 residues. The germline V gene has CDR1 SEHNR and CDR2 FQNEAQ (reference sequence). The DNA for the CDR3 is TGTGCCAGCAGCTCAAAGGGACAGGGCTTCGGGTATAATTCACCCCTCCACTTT. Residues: CASSSKGQGFGYNSPLHF.

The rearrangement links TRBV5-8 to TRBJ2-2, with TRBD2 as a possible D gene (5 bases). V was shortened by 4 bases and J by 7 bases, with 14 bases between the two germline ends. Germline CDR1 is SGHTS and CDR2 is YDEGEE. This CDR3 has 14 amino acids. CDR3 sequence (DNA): TGTGCCAGCAGCCTCTACGGACTGCACGGGGAGCTGTTTTTT. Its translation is CASSLYGLHGELFF.

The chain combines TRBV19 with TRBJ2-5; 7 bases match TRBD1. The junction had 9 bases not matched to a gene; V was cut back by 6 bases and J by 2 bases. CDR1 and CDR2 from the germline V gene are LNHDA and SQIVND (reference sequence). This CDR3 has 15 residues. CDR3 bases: TGTGCCAGTAGCCCGGACAGGCTCAGGCAAGAGACCCAGTACTTC. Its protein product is CASSPDRLRQETQYF.

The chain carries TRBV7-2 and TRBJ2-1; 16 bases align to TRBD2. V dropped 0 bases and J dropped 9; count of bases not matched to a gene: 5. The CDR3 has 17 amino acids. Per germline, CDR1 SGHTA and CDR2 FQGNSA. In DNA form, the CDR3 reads TGTGCCAGCAGCTTAGCTGGGACTAGCGGGGGGGCCTTTGAGCAGTTCTTC. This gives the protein CASSLAGTSGGAFEQFF.

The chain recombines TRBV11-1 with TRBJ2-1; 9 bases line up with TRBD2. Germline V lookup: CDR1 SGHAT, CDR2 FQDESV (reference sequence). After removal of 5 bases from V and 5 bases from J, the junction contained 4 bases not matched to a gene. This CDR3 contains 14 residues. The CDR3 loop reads CASSPGLADNEQFF. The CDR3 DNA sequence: TGTGCCAGCAGCCCGGGACTAGCTGACAATGAGCAGTTCTTC.

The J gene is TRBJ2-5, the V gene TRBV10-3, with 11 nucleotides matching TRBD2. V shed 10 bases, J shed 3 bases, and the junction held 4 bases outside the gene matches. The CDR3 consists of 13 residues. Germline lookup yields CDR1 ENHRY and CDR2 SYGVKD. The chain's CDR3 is CASSGGAEETQYF. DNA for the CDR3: TGTGCCAGTAGCGGGGGGGCGGAAGAGACCCAGTACTTC.

Here the CDR3 reads CASSIAGGDTQYF. CDR3 DNA sequence: TGTGCCAGTAGTATTGCCGGGGGAGATACGCAGTATTTT. The chain is built from TRBV19 and TRBJ2-3, with D maybe TRBD2 (6 bases). Germline V gene data show CDR1 as LNHDA and CDR2 as SQIVND (reference sequence). Trimming cost V 3 bases and J 5 bases, with 9 bases left between them. This CDR3 region has 13 residues. The complete variable domain, with remaining parts taken from reference TRBV19 and TRBJ2-3, reads DGGITQSPKYLFRKEGQNVTLSCEQNLNHDAMYWYRQDPGQGLRLIYYSQIVNDFQKGDIAEGYSVSREKKESFPLTVTSAQKNPTAFYLCASSIAGGDTQYFGPGTRLTVL.

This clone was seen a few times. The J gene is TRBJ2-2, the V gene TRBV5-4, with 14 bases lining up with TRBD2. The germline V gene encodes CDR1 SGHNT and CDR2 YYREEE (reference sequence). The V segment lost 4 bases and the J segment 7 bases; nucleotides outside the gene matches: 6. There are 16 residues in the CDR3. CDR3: CASSEGLAGGVGELFF. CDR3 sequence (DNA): TGTGCCAGCAGCGAAGGACTAGCGGGGGGTGTCGGGGAGCTGTTTTTT.

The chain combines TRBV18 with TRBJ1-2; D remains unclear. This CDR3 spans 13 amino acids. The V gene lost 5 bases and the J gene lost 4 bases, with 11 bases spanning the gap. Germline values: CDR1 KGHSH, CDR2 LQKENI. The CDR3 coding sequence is TGTGCCAGCTCAGTAGAGCCTTCCTATGGCTACACCTTC. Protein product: CASSVEPSYGYTF.

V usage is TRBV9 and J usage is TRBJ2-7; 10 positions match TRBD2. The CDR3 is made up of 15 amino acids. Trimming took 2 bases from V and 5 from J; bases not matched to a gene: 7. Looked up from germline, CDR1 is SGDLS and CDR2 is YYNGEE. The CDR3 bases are TGTGCCAGCAGCGTTACCGGGACTAGCGTTAACGAGCAGTACTTC. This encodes CASSVTGTSVNEQYF.

The CDR3 DNA reads TGTGCCAGCAGTGAAACGAGACTAGCGGCCGGGGAGACCCAGTACTTC. It translates to CASSETRLAAGETQYF. The rearrangement uses TRBV25-1 and TRBJ2-5; 9 bases line up with TRBD2. In germline, CDR1 is MGHDK, CDR2 SYGVNS. The length of the CDR3 is 16 residues. V dropped 2 bases and J dropped 5; count of bases not matched to a gene: 9.

CDR3 sequence: CASKDRALRGYTF. CDR3 nucleotides: TGTGCCAGCAAAGACAGGGCCTTGAGGGGCTACACCTTC. The V and J genes are TRBV21-1 and TRBJ1-2; TRBD1 is the table's D call and was not checked against the DNA. TRBV21-1 is an annotated pseudogene. The CDR3 consists of 13 residues.

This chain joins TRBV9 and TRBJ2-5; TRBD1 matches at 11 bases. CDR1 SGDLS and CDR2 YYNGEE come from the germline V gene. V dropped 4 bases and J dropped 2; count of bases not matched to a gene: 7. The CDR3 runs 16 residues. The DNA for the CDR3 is TGTGCCAGCAGCTCCGCCGGGGACAGGGGGCAAGAGACCCAGTACTTC. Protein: CASSSAGDRGQETQYF.

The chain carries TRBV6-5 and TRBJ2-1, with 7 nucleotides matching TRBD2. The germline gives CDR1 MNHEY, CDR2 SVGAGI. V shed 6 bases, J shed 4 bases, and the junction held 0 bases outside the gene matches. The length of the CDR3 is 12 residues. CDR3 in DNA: TGTGCCAGCAGGCGGGGGTACAATGAGCAGTTCTTC. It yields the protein CASRRGYNEQFF.